These T cell receptor beta chains were read from a single sample in a study of long-term antiretroviral therapy in people with HIV. Profiling relied on immunoSEQ multiplex PCR, and the TCRdb table lists in-frame clones only, not all of them. The sample lists around 25,000 clones, around 80% seen once, with roughly 5.6% in the top ten. Specimen: unsorted PBMCs, collected 3 years after starting antiretroviral therapy. These receptors were collected from a man aged 18 to 30 with HIV. Both conserved end residues are part of each CDR3. D genes are given only for firm matches.

TRBJ1-1	TRBV4-1	TRBD1	CASRLSGQLNTEAFF
TRBJ2-5	TRBV7-6	-	CASSLLQNQETQYF
TRBJ2-3	TRBV9	-	CASSEFAGAYPDTQYF
TRBJ1-2	TRBV9	TRBD1	CASSATGNYGYTF
TRBJ1-2	TRBV15	TRBD1	CATSRKQGAVNYGYTF
TRBJ1-5	TRBV28	-	CASGLPPNQPQHF
TRBJ1-5	TRBV7-2	-	CASSLGGGRVGQPQHF
TRBJ2-3	TRBV29-1	TRBD2	CSVGGGTSSTDTQYF
TRBJ2-5	TRBV6-5	-	CASSSFRDGETQYF
TRBJ1-5	TRBV30	-	CAWSGGTLNQPQHF
TRBJ2-7	TRBV5-1	TRBD1	CASSSTDRTLTYEQYF
TRBJ2-7	TRBV5-8	-	CASSLAGHYEQYF
TRBJ2-7	TRBV5-1	TRBD1	CASSHDRDRGYEQYF
TRBJ1-2	TRBV30	TRBD1	CAWSVQGDYTF
TRBJ1-1	TRBV6-5	TRBD1	CASSSPTGGSAEAFF
TRBJ1-1	TRBV7-9	-	CASSLSWRGRHTEAFF
TRBJ1-1	TRBV28	-	CASSSATMNTEAFF
TRBJ1-6	TRBV7-9	-	CASSRVGLTYSYNSPLHF
TRBJ2-7	TRBV2	-	CASSAREQYF
TRBJ2-3	TRBV7-9	TRBD2	CASSRSGGDTDTQYF